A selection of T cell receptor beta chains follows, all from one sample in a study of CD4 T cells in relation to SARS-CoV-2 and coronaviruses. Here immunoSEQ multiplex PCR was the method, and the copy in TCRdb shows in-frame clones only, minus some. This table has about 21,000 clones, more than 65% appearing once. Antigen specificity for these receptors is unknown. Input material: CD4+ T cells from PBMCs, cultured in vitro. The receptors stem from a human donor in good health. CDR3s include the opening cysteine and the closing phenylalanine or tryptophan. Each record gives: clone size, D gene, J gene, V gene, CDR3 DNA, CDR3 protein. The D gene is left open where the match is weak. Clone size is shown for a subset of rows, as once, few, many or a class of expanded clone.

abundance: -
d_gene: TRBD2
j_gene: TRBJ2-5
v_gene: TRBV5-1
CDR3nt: TGCGCCAGCAACAAACTCGACCTAGCGGGAGTTGGGGGGACCCAGTACTTC
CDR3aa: CASNKLDLAGVGGTQYF

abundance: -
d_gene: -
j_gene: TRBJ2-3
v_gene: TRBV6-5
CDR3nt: TGTGCCAGCAGTTCCGGGGGAACAGATACGCAGTATTTT
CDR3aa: CASSSGGTDTQYF

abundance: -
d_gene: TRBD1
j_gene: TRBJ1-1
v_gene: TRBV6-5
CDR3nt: TGTGCCAGCAGTTACAGGTTTGACAGGGGACACACTGAAGCTTTCTTT
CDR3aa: CASSYRFDRGHTEAFF

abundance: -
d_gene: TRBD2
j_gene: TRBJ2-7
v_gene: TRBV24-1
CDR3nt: TGTGCCACCAGTGCCATTGGAGCGGGGACCTACGAGCAGTACTTC
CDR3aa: CATSAIGAGTYEQYF

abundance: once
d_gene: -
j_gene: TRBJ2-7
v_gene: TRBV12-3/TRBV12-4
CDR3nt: TGTGCCAGCAGTCGTGACAGAGTCTACGAGCAGTACTTC
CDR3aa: CASSRDRVYEQYF

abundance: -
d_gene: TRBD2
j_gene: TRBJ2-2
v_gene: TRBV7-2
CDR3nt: TGTGCCAGCAGCTTAGCGGCGGGAGGGCCAGGGGGGGAGCTGTTTTTT
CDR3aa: CASSLAAGGPGGELFF

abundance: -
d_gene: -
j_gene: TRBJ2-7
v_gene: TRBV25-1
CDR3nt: TGTGCCAGCAGTGAATTTTCAGCCACCTACGAGCAGTACTTC
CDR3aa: CASSEFSATYEQYF

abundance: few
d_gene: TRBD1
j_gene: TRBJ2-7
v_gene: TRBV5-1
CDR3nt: TGCGCCAGCAGCTTGGGGGGACAGAACTCCTACGAGCAGTACTTC
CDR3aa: CASSLGGQNSYEQYF

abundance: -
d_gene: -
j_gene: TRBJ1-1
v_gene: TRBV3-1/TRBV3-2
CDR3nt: TGTGCCAGCAGCCAGTACCCGGGGGGAGCTTTCTTT
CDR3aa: CASSQYPGGAFF

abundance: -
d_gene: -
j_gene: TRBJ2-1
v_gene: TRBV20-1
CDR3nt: TGCAGTGCCAGTACAGGGTATGGCAATGAGCAGTTCTTC
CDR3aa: CSASTGYGNEQFF

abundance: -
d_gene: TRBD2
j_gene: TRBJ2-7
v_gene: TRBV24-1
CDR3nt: TGTGCCACCAGTGACAGCGGGAGGAAAGAACTGTACTTC
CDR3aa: CATSDSGRKELYF

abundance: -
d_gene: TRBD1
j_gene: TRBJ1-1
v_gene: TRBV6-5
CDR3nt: TGTGCCAGCAGAGGGACAGCGAACACTGAAGCTTTCTTT
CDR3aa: CASRGTANTEAFF

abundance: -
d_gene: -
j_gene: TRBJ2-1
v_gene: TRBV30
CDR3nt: TGTGCCTGTGGGGGGACACTCTACAATGAGCAGTTCTTC
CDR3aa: CACGGTLYNEQFF

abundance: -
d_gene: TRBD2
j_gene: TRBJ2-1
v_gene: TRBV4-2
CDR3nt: TGTGCCAGCAGCCAAGATCTTCCTAGCGGGGCCAATGAGCAGTTCTTC
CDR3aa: CASSQDLPSGANEQFF

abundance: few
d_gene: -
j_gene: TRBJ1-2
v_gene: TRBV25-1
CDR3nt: TGTGCCAGCAGTGAATGGGACTATGGCTACACCTTC
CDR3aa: CASSEWDYGYTF

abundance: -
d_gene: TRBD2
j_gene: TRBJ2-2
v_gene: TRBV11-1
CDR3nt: TGTGCCAGCAGCTCAGCAGCGGGAGGGGGCGGGGAGCTGTTTTTT
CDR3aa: CASSSAAGGGGELFF

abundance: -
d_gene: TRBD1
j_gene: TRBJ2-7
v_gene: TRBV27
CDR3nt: TGTGCCAGCAGTTTGGGTCAGCTTTGGGACAGGGGGCGACACGAGCAGTACTTC
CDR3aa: CASSLGQLWDRGRHEQYF

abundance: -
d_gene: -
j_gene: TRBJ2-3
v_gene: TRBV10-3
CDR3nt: TGTGCCATCGGGACTGACACAGATACGCAGTATTTT
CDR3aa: CAIGTDTDTQYF

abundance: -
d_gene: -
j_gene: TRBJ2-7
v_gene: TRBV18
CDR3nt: TGTGCCAGCTCCCCTGCGGGCACAGGCTTTCTCTACGAGCAGTACTTC
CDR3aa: CASSPAGTGFLYEQYF

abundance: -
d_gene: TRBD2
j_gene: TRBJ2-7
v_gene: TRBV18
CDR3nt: TGTGCCAGCTCACCATCGGTAGCGGGAGAGTACGAGCAGTACTTC
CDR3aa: CASSPSVAGEYEQYF

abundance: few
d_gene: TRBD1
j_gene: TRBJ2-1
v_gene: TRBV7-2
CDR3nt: TGTGCCAGCAGCTTGGACCTTGCTACAGGGGGTGAGCAGTTCTTC
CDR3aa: CASSLDLATGGEQFF

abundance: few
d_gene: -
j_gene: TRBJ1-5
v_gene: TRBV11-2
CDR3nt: TGTGCCAGCAGCTTTGACGGGCTCGGAAATCAGCCCCAGCATTTT
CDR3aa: CASSFDGLGNQPQHF

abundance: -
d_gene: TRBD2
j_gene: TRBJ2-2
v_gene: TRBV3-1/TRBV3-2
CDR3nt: TGTGCCAGCAGCTTAGGACTAGCGGGAGGGTTTGCAGACACCGGGGAGCTGTTTTTT
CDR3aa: CASSLGLAGGFADTGELFF

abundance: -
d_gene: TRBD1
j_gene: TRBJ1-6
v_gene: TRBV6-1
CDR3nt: TGTGCCAGCAGTGGAGCAGGGGGCGTTAGTATCTCACCCCTCCACTTT
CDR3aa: CASSGAGGVSISPLHF

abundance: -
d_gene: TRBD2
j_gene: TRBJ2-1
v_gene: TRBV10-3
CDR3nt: TGTGCCATCAGTGAGCCGGGACTAGCGGGCCCTCTGACCTACAATGAGCAGTTCTTC
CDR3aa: CAISEPGLAGPLTYNEQFF

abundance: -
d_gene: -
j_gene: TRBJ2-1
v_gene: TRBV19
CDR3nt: TGTGCCAGTAGTATGATGGAGGGAGGCGGCGAGCAGTTCTTC
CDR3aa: CASSMMEGGGEQFF

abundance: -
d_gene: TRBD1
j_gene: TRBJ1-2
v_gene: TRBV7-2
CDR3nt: TGTGCCAGCTGTAGTGGGACAGGGGGCCGCTACACCTTC
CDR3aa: CASCSGTGGRYTF

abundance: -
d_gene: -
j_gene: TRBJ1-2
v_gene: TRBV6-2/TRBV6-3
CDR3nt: TGTGCCAGCAGTTCCTCGACAGGTTTTAACTATGGCTACACCTTC
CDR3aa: CASSSSTGFNYGYTF

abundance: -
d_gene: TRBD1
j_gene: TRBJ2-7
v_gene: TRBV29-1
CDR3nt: TGCAGCGCCGGACAGGGTGAGGCCTACGAGCAGTACTTC
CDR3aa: CSAGQGEAYEQYF